The present T cell receptor (beta chain) was sequenced within a study of shared clonotypes between healthy human individuals. Sequencing used immunoSEQ multiplex PCR; TCRdb keeps in-frame clones, though not all of them. Of under 1 million clones detected, approximately 96% appear once; the ten largest clones hold around 0.25%. Naive CD8 cells were CD45RO-negative, positively selected for CCR7, excluding terminally differentiated effector memory CD45RA+ cells. V lost 2 bases and J 4 bases, leaving 15 bases between the germline ends. The CDR3 has 15 residues. Germline lookup yields CDR1 MNHEY and CDR2 SVGAGI.

The J gene is TRBJ2-7, the V gene TRBV6-5; perhaps TRBD1 as D (6 bases). The clonotype comes from a man aged 25 to 40 in good health. Sequences were obtained from naive CD8+ T cells sorted from blood. CDR3 loop: CASSYGAGAVYEQYF. DNA for the CDR3: TGTGCCAGCAGTTACGGTGCAGGGGCCGTGTACGAGCAGTACTTC.